The 24 T cell receptor beta chains below all came from one sample that was sequenced in a study of cytomegalovirus exposure and HLA in healthy donors. Method: immunoSEQ multiplex PCR; TCRdb's copy keeps in-frame clones and lacks some. The repertoire has 70,000 or so clones, around 93% of them found once; the top ten carry roughly 0.94%. Sequenced: PBMCs. The receptors were gathered from a woman aged 18-29 years in good health and CMV-seronegative.

V and J are TRBV20-1 and TRBJ2-7; D gene uncertain. The CDR3 totals 11 residues. Germline V lookup: CDR1 DFQATT, CDR2 SNEGSKA (reference sequence). V lost 3 bases and J 3 bases, leaving 6 bases between the germline ends. The CDR3 sequence: CSASGYYEQYF. CDR3 nucleotides: TGCAGTGCTAGCGGTTACTACGAGCAGTACTTC.

The rearrangement uses TRBV5-1 and TRBJ2-5; D uncertain. Trimming left V 2 bases short and J 2 bases short, with 13 bases between. Germline loops: CDR1 SGHRS, CDR2 YFSETQ. This CDR3 has 15 residues. The CDR3 region has the DNA TGCGCCAGCAGCTTTGGGCAGATGTGGCAAGAGACCCAGTACTTC. Protein product: CASSFGQMWQETQYF.

The J gene is TRBJ1-2, the V gene TRBV27; TRBD1 matches at 7 bases. This CDR3 comprises 16 residues. CDR1 and CDR2 from the germline V gene are MNHEY and SMNVEV (reference sequence). The V gene end was trimmed by 5 bases and the J gene end by 5 bases; junction bases not matched to a gene: 14. CDR3 coding DNA: TGTGCCAGCAGTCACACCCCAGACAGGGTAGCTTATGGCTACACCTTC. It is translated as CASSHTPDRVAYGYTF.

The chain has TRBV29-1 and TRBJ2-5, with TRBD1 matching over 7 bases. Trimming removed 5 bases from V and 5 bases from J; junction bases left unmatched: 8. There are 13 residues in the CDR3. From germline, CDR1 is SQVTM and CDR2 ANQGSEA. The CDR3 DNA reads TGCAGCGTTTCTTACAGGGGTGGGGAGACCCAGTACTTC. It encodes CSVSYRGGETQYF.

The gene calls are TRBV28 and TRBJ2-5; possibly TRBD1 for D (7 bases). V was trimmed by 4 bases and J by 5 bases, leaving 20 bases between them. The CDR3 consists of 16 residues. Germline V gene data show CDR1 as MDHEN and CDR2 as SYDVKM. CDR3 amino acids: CASSSPRRGLGETQYF. The CDR3 DNA follows: TGTGCCAGCAGTTCCCCTCGGAGGGGGCTGGGTGAGACCCAGTACTTC.

The V and J genes are TRBV6-5 and TRBJ2-1; 7 bases line up with TRBD2. Germline V gene sequence: CDR1 MNHEY, CDR2 SVGAGI. The V gene end was trimmed by 0 bases and the J gene end by 6 bases; junction bases not matched to a gene: 5. The CDR3 runs to 15 residues. The CDR3, as DNA: TGTGCCAGCAGTTACTCCGCGGGACTACCCAATGAGCAGTTCTTC. Translation gives CASSYSAGLPNEQFF.

This chain links TRBV4-3 with TRBJ1-3; tentatively, D is TRBD1 (6 bases). Trimming stripped 0 bases from V and 4 bases from J, with 16 bases between. CDR3 length: 17 residues. The germline gives CDR1 LGHNA, CDR2 YSLEER. The CDR3 nucleotides read TGCGCCAGCAGCCAAGATGCCCCAGGGGATGTAGGAAACACCATATATTTT. This translates into CASSQDAPGDVGNTIYF.

The chain joins TRBV19 to TRBJ2-1; 7 nucleotides agree with TRBD2. The V gene's germline CDR1 is LNHDA and CDR2 SQIVND (reference sequence). This CDR3 has 14 residues. The junction had 4 bases not matched to a gene; V was cut back by 5 bases and J by 3 bases. CDR3 residues: CASSSGGSYNEQFF. CDR3 DNA sequence: TGTGCCAGTAGTTCTGGCGGGAGCTACAATGAGCAGTTCTTC.

V usage is TRBV28 and J usage is TRBJ2-7; 12 bases are shared with TRBD1. Germline V gene data show CDR1 as MDHEN and CDR2 as SYDVKM. The J segment lost 6 bases and the V segment lost 6 bases, leaving 6 bases of the junction unmatched. CDR3 length equals 14 residues. The CDR3 spells CASSYGTGGSEQYF. CDR3 DNA sequence: TGTGCCAGCAGCTATGGGACAGGGGGCAGCGAGCAGTACTTC.

The rearrangement links TRBV5-4 to TRBJ2-1; 12 bases fit TRBD2. V shed 8 bases and J 8 bases; nucleotides not matched to a gene: 8. Germline values: CDR1 SGHNT, CDR2 YYREEE (reference sequence). CDR3 length: 14 residues. The CDR3 bases are TGTGCCAGTCAACCTAGCGGGAGGGTACATGAGCAGTTCTTC. Its protein is CASQPSGRVHEQFF.

The chain links TRBV19 to TRBJ2-1; 11 bases map to TRBD2. J lost 2 bases, V lost 4 bases, and 1 base had no gene match. The CDR3 runs 15 residues. Germline CDR1 and CDR2: LNHDA and SQIVND (reference sequence). CDR3 in DNA: TGTGCCAGTAGTACACTAGCGGGAGCCTACAATGAGCAGTTCTTC. Its translation is CASSTLAGAYNEQFF.

This sequence joins TRBV28 and TRBJ2-5, with 8 bases that match TRBD1. Germline V CDR1 and CDR2: MDHEN, SYDVKM. This CDR3 comprises 17 residues. Losses at the gene ends were 5 bases for V and 0 bases for J; bases not matched to a gene: 11. The CDR3 nucleotides read TGTGCCAGCAGTCCACCGCTATGGGACAGGTACCAAGAGACCCAGTACTTC. Protein product: CASSPPLWDRYQETQYF.

V and J are TRBV6-4 and TRBJ1-1; 9 positions match TRBD1. The CDR3 covers 13 residues. J was trimmed by 3 bases and V by 6 bases; bases with no gene match: 2. Germline V CDR1 and CDR2: MRHNA, SNTAGT. The CDR3 protein is CASRGQGDTEAFF. DNA of the CDR3: TGTGCCAGCAGGGGACAGGGTGACACTGAAGCTTTCTTT.

The V and J genes are TRBV11-3 and TRBJ2-7; 8 positions match TRBD1. The V gene's germline CDR1 is SGHNT and CDR2 YENEEA. The CDR3 runs 16 residues. Trimming removed 5 bases from V and 1 base from J; junction bases left unmatched: 10. For the CDR3, the DNA is TGTGCCAGCAGCCCGGGATCAGGGGGCCCTTCCTACGAGCAGTACTTC. It translates to CASSPGSGGPSYEQYF.

This rearrangement joins TRBV5-1 to TRBJ2-5, with 7 positions matching TRBD1. This CDR3 has 14 residues. Unmatched junction bases numbered 4, after V lost 0 bases and J lost 5 bases. Germline V gene lookup returns CDR1 SGHRS and CDR2 YFSETQ. As DNA, the CDR3 is TGCGCCAGCAGCTTGGACGGACAGGCGGAGACCCAGTACTTC. This gives the protein CASSLDGQAETQYF.

The chain links TRBV5-4 to TRBJ2-2, with 9 bases aligning to TRBD1. V dropped 4 bases and J dropped 3; count of bases not matched to a gene: 4. This CDR3 is 15 amino acids long. From germline, CDR1 is SGHNT and CDR2 YYREEE (reference sequence). In DNA, the CDR3 is TGTGCCAGCAGCCTACAGGGGGCCCACACCGGGGAGCTGTTTTTT. Protein product: CASSLQGAHTGELFF.

This chain uses TRBV6-4 with TRBJ1-1, with TRBD1 matching 7 bases. Germline-derived CDR1 and CDR2 are MRHNA and SNTAGT. The length of the CDR3 is 16 residues. Germline trimming cut 4 bases from V and 3 bases from J; bases unmatched to any gene: 11. CDR3 residues: CASSVPPTGFDTEAFF. In DNA form, the CDR3 reads TGTGCCAGCAGTGTTCCCCCGACAGGGTTCGACACTGAAGCTTTCTTT.

DNA for the CDR3: TGTGCCAGTAGTATAGCTCGGGGGGCGCGGTCTAGGGGCGGCAATCAGCCCCAGCATTTT. This translates into CASSIARGARSRGGNQPQHF. The V and J genes are TRBV19 and TRBJ1-5; TRBD1 might be the D (6 bases). Germline CDR1 and CDR2: LNHDA and SQIVND (reference sequence). The ends were cut back, 1 base at V and 2 bases at J, with 24 bases in the middle. CDR3 length: 20 residues.

The rearrangement joins TRBV6-1 to TRBJ2-5, with TRBD2 identical over 10 bases. This CDR3 region has 16 residues. The V and J ends lost 1 base and 5 bases, in that order; junction bases with no gene match: 7. Germline lookup yields CDR1 MNHNS and CDR2 SASEGT. The CDR3: CASSEGGSGGWETQYF. As DNA, the CDR3 is TGTGCCAGCAGTGAAGGCGGTAGCGGGGGGTGGGAGACCCAGTACTTC.

The rearrangement uses TRBV13 and TRBJ2-2; D gene uncertain. The germline V gene has CDR1 PRHDT and CDR2 FYEKMQ (reference sequence). The CDR3 has 16 residues. V shed 2 bases and J shed 6 bases, with 16 bases lying between them. CDR3 region: CASSLRQRGLSGELFF. The CDR3 DNA sequence: TGTGCCAGCAGCTTACGGCAGAGAGGTCTTTCCGGGGAGCTGTTTTTT. Supplemented by reference TRBV13 and TRBJ2-2, the full variable domain reads AAGVIQSPRHLIKEKRETATLKCYPIPRHDTVYWYQQGPGQDPQFLISFYEKMQSDKGSIPDRFSAQQFSDYHSELNMSSLELGDSALYFCASSLRQRGLSGELFFGEGSRLTVL.

The rearrangement links TRBV25-1 to TRBJ2-1; TRBD1 matches at 7 bases. Germline assignment: CDR1 MGHDK and CDR2 SYGVNS. J gave up 4 bases and V 1 base, and 7 bases lay outside the gene matches. This CDR3 spans 16 amino acids. CDR3 amino acids: CASSESRQGEYNEQFF. The DNA of the CDR3 is TGTGCCAGCAGTGAATCCCGGCAGGGGGAATACAATGAGCAGTTCTTC.

This clone was recorded a few times. The rearrangement links TRBV6-1 to TRBJ2-7; a possible D gene is TRBD1 (6 bases). The germline CDR1 and CDR2 sequences are MNHNS and SASEGT. Trimming left V 4 bases short and J 0 bases short, with 13 bases between. This CDR3 contains 15 residues. The CDR3 reads CASSAEGDNSYEQYF. In DNA form, the CDR3 reads TGTGCCAGCAGTGCAGAAGGGGACAACTCCTACGAGCAGTACTTC.

The gene calls are TRBV11-3 and TRBJ1-1; D is undetermined. The germline V and J ends were trimmed by 5 bases and 1 base, with 11 bases remaining between them. The germline CDR1 and CDR2 sequences are SGHNT and YENEEA. The CDR3 totals 14 residues. The CDR3 reads CASSEDGGNTEAFF. DNA for the CDR3: TGTGCCAGCAGCGAGGACGGAGGGAACACTGAAGCTTTCTTT.

The V gene is TRBV11-2, the J gene TRBJ2-3; TRBD1 is a possible D gene (5 bases). The germline V gene has CDR1 SGHAT and CDR2 FQNNGV. The CDR3 covers 14 residues. V was cut by 7 bases and J by 1 base, with 12 bases left in between. DNA of the CDR3: TGTGCCAGCACCATGGACACCGGCACAGATACGCAGTATTTT. It codes for CASTMDTGTDTQYF.